A single sample is the source of the 19 T cell receptor beta chains below, sequenced in a study of blood T cell repertoires in COVID-19. The protocol was immunoSEQ multiplex PCR, while the TCRdb copy is restricted to in-frame clones and leaves out a portion. The data show 50,000 to 70,000 clones, with approximately 91% seen just once and over 2% held by the top ten. Input material: peripheral blood. The source is a man in his 60s with acute or convalescent COVID-19.

This chain joins TRBV24-1 and TRBJ1-5; possible D gene TRBD1, 5 bases. Per germline, CDR1 KGHDR and CDR2 SFDVKD. With 9 bases removed from V and 2 bases from J, the gap between germline ends came to 10 bases. The CDR3 has 13 amino acids. The CDR3 coding sequence is TGTGCCACCGGGGGGGATGGCAATCAGCCCCAGCATTTT. Protein product: CATGGDGNQPQHF.

The CDR3 here is CASSQGVGLNTEAFF. The DNA of the CDR3 is TGTGCCAGCAGCCAGGGGGTAGGTCTGAACACTGAAGCTTTCTTT. This sequence joins TRBV2 and TRBJ1-1; 7 bases agree with TRBD1. The J segment lost 0 bases and the V segment lost 6 bases, leaving 7 bases of the junction unmatched. Germline values: CDR1 SNHLY, CDR2 FYNNEI. This CDR3 is 15 amino acids long.

This clone was recorded once. The V gene is TRBV28, the J gene TRBJ2-1; D call uncertain. V was pared by 1 base and J by 5 bases, with 9 bases between. Germline loops: CDR1 MDHEN, CDR2 SYDVKM. The CDR3 covers 14 residues. The CDR3: CASSLFPRDNEQFF. In nucleotides, the CDR3 is TGTGCCAGCAGTTTATTTCCACGGGACAATGAGCAGTTCTTC.

The rearrangement joins TRBV29-1 to TRBJ2-1, with TRBD2 matching 9 bases. Germline-derived CDR1 and CDR2 are SQVTM and ANQGSEA. This CDR3 is built from 14 residues. V was clipped by 7 bases and J by 10 bases; unmatched bases: 14. The CDR3 nucleotides read TGCAGCGGAAATAGCGGGAGCGTCAATCGGGAGCAGTTCTTC. Translation: CSGNSGSVNREQFF.

This chain uses TRBV23-1 with TRBJ1-4; possibly TRBD1 for D (5 bases). TRBV23-1 falls under the ORF class, with uncertain function. The CDR3 loop spans 14 amino acids. Deletions cut 11 bases from V and 5 bases from J, with 18 bases between. The CDR3 here is CASQGGVPNEKLFF. For the CDR3, the DNA is TGCGCCTCCCAAGGAGGGGTGCCGAATGAAAAACTGTTTTTT.

The V gene is TRBV14, the J gene TRBJ1-4, with D perhaps TRBD1 (5 bases). The V gene lost 4 bases and the J gene lost 0 bases, with 6 bases spanning the gap. Germline V gives CDR1 SGHDN, CDR2 FVKESK. CDR3 length: 14 residues. The CDR3 spells CASSRTSTNEKLFF. The CDR3, as DNA: TGTGCCAGCAGCCGGACATCAACTAATGAAAAACTGTTTTTT.

The genes are TRBV7-9 and TRBJ2-1; 7 positions match TRBD1. CDR3 size: 15 residues. V lost 3 bases and J lost 5; bases outside the gene matches: 7. Germline CDR1 reads SEHNR; CDR2 reads FQNEAQ (reference sequence). CDR3 sequence reads: CASSLVTGDHNEQFF. Written as DNA, the CDR3 is TGTGCCAGCAGCTTGGTAACAGGGGACCACAATGAGCAGTTCTTC.

CDR3 sequence (DNA): TGTGCCAGCAGCCCCGGGACTTACTCTGGGGCCAACGTCCTGACTTTC. This codes for CASSPGTYSGANVLTF. This chain uses TRBV11-2 with TRBJ2-6; D possibly corresponds to TRBD2 (6 bases). The ends were cut back, 5 bases at V and 0 bases at J, with 11 bases in the middle. Germline CDR1 SGHAT, CDR2 FQNNGV. This CDR3 comprises 16 residues.

The rearrangement joins TRBV4-3 to TRBJ1-1; D remains unclear. CDR1 and CDR2 (germline): LGHNA, YSLEER. Trimming cost V 3 bases and J 7 bases, with 9 bases left between them. The CDR3 spans 12 residues. The CDR3 coding sequence is TGCGCCAGCAGCCAGAACGGGGATGAAGCTTTCTTT. Translated: CASSQNGDEAFF.

The rearrangement joins TRBV7-9 to TRBJ1-6; D is possibly TRBD1 (6 bases). With 6 bases removed from V and 7 bases from J, the gap between germline ends came to 13 bases. The CDR3 loop spans 14 amino acids. The germline CDR1 and CDR2 sequences are SEHNR and FQNEAQ (reference sequence). CDR3 DNA sequence: TGTGCCAGCAGTCAGAGGGACAACAATTCACCCCTCCACTTT. Translation gives CASSQRDNNSPLHF. Together with reference TRBV7-9 and TRBJ1-6, the CDR3 gives the full variable domain: DTGVSQNPRHKITKRGQNVTFRCDPISEHNRLYWYRQTLGQGPEFLTYFQNEAQLEKSRLLSDRFSAERPKGSFSTLEIQRTEQGDSAMYLCASSQRDNNSPLHFGNGTRLTVT.

The chain couples TRBV5-5 to TRBJ1-5; TRBD1 agrees at 8 bases. The J segment lost 4 bases and the V segment lost 6 bases, leaving 9 bases of the junction unmatched. This CDR3 has 15 amino acids. Germline CDR1 reads SGHKS; CDR2 reads YYEKEE (reference sequence). The CDR3 here is CASTSGTGVNQPQHF. The CDR3 region has the DNA TGTGCCAGCACCTCCGGGACAGGAGTTAATCAGCCCCAGCATTTT.

The chain joins TRBV7-9 to TRBJ2-3; TRBD2 matches at 9 bases. This CDR3 contains 16 residues. J lost 0 bases, V lost 5 bases, and 6 bases had no gene match. Germline CDR1 and CDR2: SEHNR and FQNEAQ (reference sequence). DNA of the CDR3: TGTGCCAGCAGCCCACCAACTAGCGGGAGCACAGATACGCAGTATTTT. This encodes CASSPPTSGSTDTQYF. Using reference TRBV7-9 and TRBJ2-3 for the parts outside the CDR3, the full variable domain is DTGVSQNPRHKITKRGQNVTFRCDPISEHNRLYWYRQTLGQGPEFLTYFQNEAQLEKSRLLSDRFSAERPKGSFSTLEIQRTEQGDSAMYLCASSPPTSGSTDTQYFGPGTRLTVL.

The chain recombines TRBV10-3 with TRBJ1-5; no reliable D call. The CDR3 extends over 14 amino acids. In germline, CDR1 is ENHRY, CDR2 SYGVKD. V lost 0 bases and J 0 bases, leaving 3 bases between the germline ends. The CDR3 sequence: CAISESLSNQPQHF. CDR3 coding DNA: TGTGCCATCAGTGAGTCTCTTAGCAATCAGCCCCAGCATTTT.

The chain links TRBV5-4 to TRBJ1-2; 8 bases agree with TRBD1. This CDR3 spans 17 amino acids. Germline CDR1 SGHNT, CDR2 YYREEE (reference sequence). V shed 0 bases and J 6 bases; nucleotides not matched to a gene: 13. CDR3: CASSLVSRQGADDGYTF. CDR3 in DNA: TGTGCCAGCAGCTTGGTTTCTCGGCAGGGGGCAGATGATGGCTACACCTTC.

The V and J genes are TRBV6-4 and TRBJ2-5; perhaps TRBD1 as D (6 bases). The germline CDR1 and CDR2 sequences are MRHNA and SNTAGT. This CDR3 is 15 amino acids long. V was pared by 8 bases and J by 3 bases, with 19 bases between. The CDR3 is CASSSPLQGKETQYF. CDR3 sequence (DNA): TGTGCCAGCTCCTCCCCCCTGCAGGGGAAAGAGACCCAGTACTTC.

The chain is built from TRBV7-8 and TRBJ1-2; D unclear. V lost 0 bases and J 0 bases, leaving 11 bases between the germline ends. The germline CDR1 and CDR2 sequences are SGHVS and FQNEAQ. The CDR3 is 16 residues long. The DNA of the CDR3 is TGTGCCAGCAGCTTAGCAATAGGAGGTACTAACTATGGCTACACCTTC. As protein: CASSLAIGGTNYGYTF.

The CDR3 region is CASDPGGGREQYF. Here the CDR3 DNA reads TGTGCCAGCGACCCCGGCGGGGGCCGGGAGCAGTACTTC. The chain joins TRBV6-5 to TRBJ2-7, with D perhaps TRBD2 (7 bases). Between the trimmed V and J ends, which lost 8 bases and 7 bases, there was a span of 18 bases. The CDR3 length is 13 residues. Germline CDR1 MNHEY, CDR2 SVGAGI.

J is TRBJ2-3 and V is TRBV6-5; 7 positions agree with TRBD2. The CDR3 totals 14 residues. The trim removed 8 bases at V and 3 bases at J, leaving 8 bases unmatched. Germline assignment: CDR1 MNHEY and CDR2 SVGAGI. In DNA, the CDR3 is TGTGCCAGCCGGGGGGAGGCGGGAACAGATACGCAGTATTTT. This gives the protein CASRGEAGTDTQYF.

The chain recombines TRBV14 with TRBJ2-1; the D is unclear. Between the trimmed V and J ends, which lost 1 base and 4 bases, there was a span of 11 bases. This CDR3 comprises 15 residues. The germline V gene has CDR1 SGHDN and CDR2 FVKESK. The CDR3 nucleotides are TGTGCCAGCAGCCAAGGCATTAATAGATACAATGAGCAGTTCTTC. Translating gives CASSQGINRYNEQFF.